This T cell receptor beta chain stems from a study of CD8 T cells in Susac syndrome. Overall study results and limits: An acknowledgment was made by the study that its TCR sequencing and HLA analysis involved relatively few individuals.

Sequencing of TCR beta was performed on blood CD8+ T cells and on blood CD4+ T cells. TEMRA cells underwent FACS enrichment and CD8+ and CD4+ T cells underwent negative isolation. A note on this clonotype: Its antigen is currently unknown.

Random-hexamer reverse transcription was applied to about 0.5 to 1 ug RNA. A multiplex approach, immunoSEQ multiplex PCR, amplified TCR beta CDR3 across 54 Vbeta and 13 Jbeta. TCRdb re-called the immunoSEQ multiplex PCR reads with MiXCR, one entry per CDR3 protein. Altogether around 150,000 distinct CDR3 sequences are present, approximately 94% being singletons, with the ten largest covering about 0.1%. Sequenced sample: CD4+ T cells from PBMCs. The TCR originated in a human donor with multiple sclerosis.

This CDR3 is CASSQEIGPLGGGYTF. In DNA, the CDR3 is TGCGCCAGCAGCCAAGAGATCGGGCCTCTGGGAGGAGGCTACACCTTC. The chain is built from TRBV4-1 and TRBJ1-2, with no clear D. Germline values: CDR1 MGHRA, CDR2 YSYEKL. Trimming left V 0 bases short and J 8 bases short, with 19 bases between. CDR3 length equals 16 residues.